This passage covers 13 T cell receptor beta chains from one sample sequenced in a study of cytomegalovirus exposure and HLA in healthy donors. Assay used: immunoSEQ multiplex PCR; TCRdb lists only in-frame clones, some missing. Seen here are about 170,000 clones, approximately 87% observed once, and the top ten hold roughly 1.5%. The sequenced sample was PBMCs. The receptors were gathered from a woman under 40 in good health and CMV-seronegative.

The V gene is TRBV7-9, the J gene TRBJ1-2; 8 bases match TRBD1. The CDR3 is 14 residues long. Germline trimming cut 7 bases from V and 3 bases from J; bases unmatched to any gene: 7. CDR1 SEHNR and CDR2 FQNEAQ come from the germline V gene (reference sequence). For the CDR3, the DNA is TGTGCCAGCACCCAGACAGGGGACTACTATGGCTACACCTTC. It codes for CASTQTGDYYGYTF.

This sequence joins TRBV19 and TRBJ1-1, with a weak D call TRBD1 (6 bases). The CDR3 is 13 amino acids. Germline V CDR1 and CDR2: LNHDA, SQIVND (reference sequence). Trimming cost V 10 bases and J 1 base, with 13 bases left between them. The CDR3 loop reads CATRDTRNTEAFF. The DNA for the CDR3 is TGTGCCACCCGGGACACCAGGAACACTGAAGCTTTCTTT.

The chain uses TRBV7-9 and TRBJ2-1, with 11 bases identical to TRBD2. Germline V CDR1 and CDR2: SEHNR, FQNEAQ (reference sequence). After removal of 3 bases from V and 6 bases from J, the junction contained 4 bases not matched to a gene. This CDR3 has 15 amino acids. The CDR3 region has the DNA TGTGCCAGCAGCTTGGGACTAGCGGCGATCAATGAGCAGTTCTTC. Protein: CASSLGLAAINEQFF.

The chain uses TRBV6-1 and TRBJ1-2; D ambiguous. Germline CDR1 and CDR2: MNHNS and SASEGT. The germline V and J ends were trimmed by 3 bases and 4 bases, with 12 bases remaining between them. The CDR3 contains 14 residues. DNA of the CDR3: TGTGCCAGCAGTGAGAGAGCAGGATCCTATGGCTACACCTTC. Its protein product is CASSERAGSYGYTF.

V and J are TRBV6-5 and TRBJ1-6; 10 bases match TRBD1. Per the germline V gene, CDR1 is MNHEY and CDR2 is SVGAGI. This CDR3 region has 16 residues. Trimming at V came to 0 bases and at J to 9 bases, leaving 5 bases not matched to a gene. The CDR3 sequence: CASSYSTGGLGSPLHF. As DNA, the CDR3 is TGTGCCAGCAGTTACTCGACAGGGGGCTTGGGTTCACCCCTCCACTTT.

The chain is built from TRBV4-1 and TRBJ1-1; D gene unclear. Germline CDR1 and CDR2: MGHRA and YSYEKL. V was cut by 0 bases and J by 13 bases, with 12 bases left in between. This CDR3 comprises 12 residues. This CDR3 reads CASSQEAGDGFF. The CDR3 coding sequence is TGCGCCAGCAGCCAAGAGGCGGGCGACGGTTTCTTT.

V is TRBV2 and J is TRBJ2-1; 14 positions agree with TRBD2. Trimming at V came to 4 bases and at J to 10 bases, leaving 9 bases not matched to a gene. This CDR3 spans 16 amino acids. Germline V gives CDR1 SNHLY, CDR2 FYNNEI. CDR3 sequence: CASSVGLAGGNGEQFF. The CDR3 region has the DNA TGTGCCAGCAGTGTAGGACTAGCGGGGGGTAACGGGGAGCAGTTCTTC. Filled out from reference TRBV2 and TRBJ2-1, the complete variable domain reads EPEVTQTPSHQVTQMGQEVILRCVPISNHLYFYWYRQILGQKVEFLVSFYNNEISEKSEIFDDQFSVERPDGSNFTLKIRSTKLEDSAMYFCASSVGLAGGNGEQFFGPGTRLTVL.

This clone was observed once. CDR3 nucleotide sequence: TGTGCCAGCAGCTTGAGGGTGGGGAGATATGGCTACACCTTC. Translation: CASSLRVGRYGYTF. V is TRBV5-4 and J is TRBJ1-2; D gene unclear. CDR3 length equals 14 residues. The V end lost 1 base, the J end lost 5 bases, and 12 bases lay between the germline ends. Germline V lookup: CDR1 SGHNT, CDR2 YYREEE (reference sequence). The whole variable domain, filled in from reference TRBV5-4 and TRBJ1-2, reads ETGVTQSPTHLIKTRGQQVTLRCSSQSGHNTVSWYQQALGQGPQFIFQYYREEENGRGNFPPRFSGLQFPNYSSELNVNALELDDSALYLCASSLRVGRYGYTFGSGTRLTVV.

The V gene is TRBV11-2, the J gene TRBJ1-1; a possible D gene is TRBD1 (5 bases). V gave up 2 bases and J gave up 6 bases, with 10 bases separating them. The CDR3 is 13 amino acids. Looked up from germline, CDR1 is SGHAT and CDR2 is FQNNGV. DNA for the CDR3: TGTGCCAGCAGCTTACAGGGTGGGGCTGAAGCTTTCTTT. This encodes CASSLQGGAEAFF.

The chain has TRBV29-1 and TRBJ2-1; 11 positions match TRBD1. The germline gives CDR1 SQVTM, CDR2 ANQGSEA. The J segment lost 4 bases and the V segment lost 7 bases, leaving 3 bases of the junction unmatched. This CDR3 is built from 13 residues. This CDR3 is CSAGTGGYNEQFF. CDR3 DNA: TGCAGCGCTGGGACAGGGGGTTACAATGAGCAGTTCTTC.

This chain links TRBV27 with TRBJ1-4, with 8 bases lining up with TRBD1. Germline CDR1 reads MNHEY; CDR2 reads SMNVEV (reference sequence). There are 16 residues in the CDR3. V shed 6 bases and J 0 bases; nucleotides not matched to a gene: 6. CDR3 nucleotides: TGTGCCAGCAGCCGGACAGGGTCTGCAACTAATGAAAAACTGTTTTTT. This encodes CASSRTGSATNEKLFF. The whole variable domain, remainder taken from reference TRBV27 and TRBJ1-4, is EAQVTQNPRYLITVTGKKLTVTCSQNMNHEYMSWYRQDPGLGLRQIYYSMNVEVTDKGDVPEGYKVSRKEKRNFPLILESPSPNQTSLYFCASSRTGSATNEKLFFGSGTQLSVL.

The CDR3 sequence is CASTWTGGTYEQYF. Here the CDR3 DNA reads TGCGCCAGCACCTGGACAGGGGGCACCTACGAGCAGTACTTC. This chain uses TRBV5-1 with TRBJ2-7; TRBD1 matches 11 bases. Trimming removed 6 bases from V and 2 bases from J; junction bases left unmatched: 4. CDR1 and CDR2 from the germline V gene are SGHRS and YFSETQ. The CDR3 covers 14 residues.

The CDR3 loop reads CASSLAGGFYEQYF. The CDR3 nucleotides are TGCGCCAGCAGCTTGGCAGGGGGCTTCTACGAGCAGTACTTC. The V and J genes are TRBV5-1 and TRBJ2-7; TRBD1 aligns across 8 bases. The germline V gene has CDR1 SGHRS and CDR2 YFSETQ. With 0 bases clipped from V and 3 bases from J, the junction kept 2 bases outside the gene matches. The CDR3 is 14 residues long.